This T cell receptor beta chain was recorded in a study of graft-versus-host responses after intestinal transplantation. Whole-study results and caveats: Analysis identified GvH clones in recipient marrow, with some appearing first in ileum or blood.

There are 15 residues in the CDR3. Trimming stripped 2 bases from V and 3 bases from J, with 13 bases between. Germline-derived CDR1 and CDR2 are LNHDA and SQIVND (reference sequence). Sequenced by immunoSEQ multiplex PCR; TCRdb stores in-frame clones only, minus some. The sample has almost 8,500 clones, roughly 92% seen once. With regard to this clone: No antigen is known for it.

This sequence was found in a human patient who received an intestinal transplant, so some T cells may come from the graft donor. Specimen: PBMCs, collected 11 days after intestinal transplantation. The rearrangement joins TRBV19 to TRBJ1-1; D gene uncertain. Written as DNA, the CDR3 is TGTGCCAGTAGTATATTAACAGCTGGATACACTGAAGCTTTCTTT. Protein product: CASSILTAGYTEAFF. The complete variable domain, with remaining parts taken from reference TRBV19 and TRBJ1-1, reads DGGITQSPKYLFRKEGQNVTLSCEQNLNHDAMYWYRQDPGQGLRLIYYSQIVNDFQKGDIAEGYSVSREKKESFPLTVTSAQKNPTAFYLCASSILTAGYTEAFFGQGTRLTVV.